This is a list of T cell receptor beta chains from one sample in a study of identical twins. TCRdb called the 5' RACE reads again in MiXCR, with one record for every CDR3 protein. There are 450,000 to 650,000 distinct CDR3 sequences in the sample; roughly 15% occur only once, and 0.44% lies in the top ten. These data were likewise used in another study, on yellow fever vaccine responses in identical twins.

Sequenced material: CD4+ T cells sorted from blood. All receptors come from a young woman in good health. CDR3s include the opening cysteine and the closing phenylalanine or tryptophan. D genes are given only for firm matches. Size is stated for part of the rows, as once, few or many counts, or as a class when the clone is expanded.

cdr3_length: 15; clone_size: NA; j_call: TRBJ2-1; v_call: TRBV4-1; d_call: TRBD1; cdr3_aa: CASSPQTGLANEQFF; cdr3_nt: TGCGCCAGCAGCCCACAGACAGGGTTGGCCAATGAGCAGTTCTTC
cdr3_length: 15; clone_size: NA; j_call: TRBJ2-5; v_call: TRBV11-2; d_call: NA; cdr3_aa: CASSVQGGYQETQYF; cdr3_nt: TGTGCCAGCAGCGTCCAGGGGGGGTACCAAGAGACCCAGTACTTC
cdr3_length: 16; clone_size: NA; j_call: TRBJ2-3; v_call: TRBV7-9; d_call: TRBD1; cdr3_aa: CASSLGTGDFTDTQYF; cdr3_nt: TGTGCCAGCAGCTTGGGGACAGGGGATTTCACAGATACGCAGTATTTT
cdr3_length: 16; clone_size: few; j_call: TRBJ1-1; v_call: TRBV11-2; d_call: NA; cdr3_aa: CASSFTLSGGDTEAFF; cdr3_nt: TGTGCCAGCAGCTTTACCCTTTCGGGGGGGGACACTGAAGCTTTCTTT
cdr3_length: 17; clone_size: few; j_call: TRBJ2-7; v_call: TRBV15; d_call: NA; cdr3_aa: CATSRPLGGNRPYEQYF; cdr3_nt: TGTGCCACCAGCAGACCCCTTGGCGGGAACCGCCCCTACGAGCAGTACTTC
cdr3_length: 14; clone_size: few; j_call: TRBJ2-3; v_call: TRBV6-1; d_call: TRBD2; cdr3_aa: CASREREMTDTQYF; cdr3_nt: TGTGCCAGCAGAGAGCGGGAGATGACAGATACGCAGTATTTT
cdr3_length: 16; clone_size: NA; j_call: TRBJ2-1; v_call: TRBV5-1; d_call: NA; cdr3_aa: CASSLEGLAVYNEQFF; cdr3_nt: TGCGCCAGCAGCTTGGAGGGGCTAGCTGTCTACAATGAGCAGTTCTTC
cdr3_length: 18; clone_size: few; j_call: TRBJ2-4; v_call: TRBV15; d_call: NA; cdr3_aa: CATSRDYGEAGAKNIQYF; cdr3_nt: TGTGCCACCAGCAGAGATTATGGAGAAGCAGGGGCCAAAAACATTCAGTACTTC
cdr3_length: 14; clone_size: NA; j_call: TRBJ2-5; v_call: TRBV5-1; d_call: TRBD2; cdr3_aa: CASSTGLAGETQYF; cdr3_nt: TGTGCCAGCAGCACAGGACTAGCGGGAGAGACCCAGTACTTC
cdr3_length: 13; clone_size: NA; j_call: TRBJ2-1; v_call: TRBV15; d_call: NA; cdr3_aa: CATGRAKDNEQFF; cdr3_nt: TGTGCCACCGGACGGGCCAAGGACAATGAGCAGTTCTTC
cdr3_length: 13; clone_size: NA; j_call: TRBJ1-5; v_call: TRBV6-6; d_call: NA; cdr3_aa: CASTPQGNQPQHF; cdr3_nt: TGTGCCAGCACCCCACAGGGCAATCAGCCCCAGCATTTT
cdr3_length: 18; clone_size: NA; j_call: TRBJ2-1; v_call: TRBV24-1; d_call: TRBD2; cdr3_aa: CATSDFGGSGSRRDEQFF; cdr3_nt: TGTGCCACCAGTGATTTTGGGGGCAGCGGGAGTCGGCGCGATGAGCAGTTCTTC
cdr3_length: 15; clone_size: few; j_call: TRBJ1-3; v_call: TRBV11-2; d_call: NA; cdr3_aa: CASSSSPGWRNTIYF; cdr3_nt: TGTGCCAGCAGCTCTAGTCCAGGGTGGAGGAACACCATATATTTT
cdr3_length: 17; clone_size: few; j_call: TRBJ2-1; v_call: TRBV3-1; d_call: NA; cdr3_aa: CASSQVRRDSLYNEQFF; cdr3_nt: TGTGCCAGCAGCCAAGTTCGGCGGGACAGCCTTTACAATGAGCAGTTCTTC
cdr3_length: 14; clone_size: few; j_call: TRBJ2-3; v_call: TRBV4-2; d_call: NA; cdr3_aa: CASSQDFAPDTQYF; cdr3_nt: TGTGCCAGCAGCCAAGATTTTGCCCCAGATACGCAGTATTTT
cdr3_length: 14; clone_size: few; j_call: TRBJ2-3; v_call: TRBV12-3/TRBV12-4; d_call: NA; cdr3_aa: CASTSDNARDTQYF; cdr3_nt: TGTGCCAGCACTTCTGACAACGCTAGAGATACGCAGTATTTT
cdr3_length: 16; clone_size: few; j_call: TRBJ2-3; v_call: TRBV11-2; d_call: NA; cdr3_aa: CASSPLGQGTTDTQYF; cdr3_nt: TGTGCCAGCAGCCCCCTGGGGCAGGGTACCACAGATACGCAGTATTTT
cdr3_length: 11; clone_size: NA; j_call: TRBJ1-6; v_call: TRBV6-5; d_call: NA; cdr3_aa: CASGRNSPLHF; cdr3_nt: TGTGCCAGCGGAAGGAATTCACCCCTCCACTTT
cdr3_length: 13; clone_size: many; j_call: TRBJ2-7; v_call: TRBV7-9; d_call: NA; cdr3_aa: CASSLGQPYEQYF; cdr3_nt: TGTGCCAGCAGTCTCGGACAGCCCTACGAGCAGTACTTC
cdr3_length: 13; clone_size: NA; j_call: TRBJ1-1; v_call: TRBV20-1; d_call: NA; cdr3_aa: CSASRGMNTEAFF; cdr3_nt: TGCAGTGCCTCCAGGGGAATGAACACTGAAGCTTTCTTT
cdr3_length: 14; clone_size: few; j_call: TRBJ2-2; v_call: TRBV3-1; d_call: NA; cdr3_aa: CASSRSRYTGELFF; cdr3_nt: TGTGCCAGCAGCCGGTCGAGGTACACCGGGGAGCTGTTTTTT
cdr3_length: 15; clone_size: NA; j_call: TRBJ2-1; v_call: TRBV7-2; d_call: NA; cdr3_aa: CASRASGGENNEQFF; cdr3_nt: TGTGCCAGCAGGGCCAGCGGAGGGGAGAACAATGAGCAGTTCTTC
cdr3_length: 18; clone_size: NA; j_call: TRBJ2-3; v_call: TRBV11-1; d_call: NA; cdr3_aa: CASSLVWGKRTGTDTQYF; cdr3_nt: TGTGCCAGCAGCTTAGTTTGGGGCAAGCGGACTGGCACAGATACGCAGTATTTT
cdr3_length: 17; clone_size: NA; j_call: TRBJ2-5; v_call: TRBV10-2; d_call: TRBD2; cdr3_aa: CASSEWIGGGAAETQYF; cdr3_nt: TGCGCCAGCAGTGAGTGGATCGGCGGGGGGGCCGCGGAGACCCAGTACTTC
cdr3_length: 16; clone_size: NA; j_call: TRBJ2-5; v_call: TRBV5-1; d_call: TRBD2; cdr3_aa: CASTPLLVGGQETQYF; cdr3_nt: TGCGCCAGCACCCCCTTGCTCGTCGGGGGGCAAGAGACCCAGTACTTC
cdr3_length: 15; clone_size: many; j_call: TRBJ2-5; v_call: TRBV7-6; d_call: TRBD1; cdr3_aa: CASSLAGGYQETQYF; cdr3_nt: TGTGCCAGCAGCTTGGCAGGGGGCTATCAAGAGACCCAGTACTTC
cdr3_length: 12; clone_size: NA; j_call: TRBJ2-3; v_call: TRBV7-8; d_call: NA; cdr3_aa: CASSFFPDTQYF; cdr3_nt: TGTGCCAGCAGCTTCTTTCCAGATACGCAGTATTTT
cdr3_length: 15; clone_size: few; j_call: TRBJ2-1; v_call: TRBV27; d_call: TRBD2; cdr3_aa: CASSSLAANYNEQFF; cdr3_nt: TGTGCCAGCAGTTCACTAGCGGCAAACTACAATGAGCAGTTCTTC
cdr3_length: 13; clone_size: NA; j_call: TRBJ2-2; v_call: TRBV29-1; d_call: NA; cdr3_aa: CSARRVNTGELFF; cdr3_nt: TGCAGCGCCCGACGGGTGAACACCGGGGAGCTGTTTTTT
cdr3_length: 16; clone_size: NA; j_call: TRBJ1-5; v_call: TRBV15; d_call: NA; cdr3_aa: CATRHSRVGSNQPQHF; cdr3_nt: TGTGCCACCAGGCACAGCCGGGTGGGAAGCAATCAGCCCCAGCATTTT
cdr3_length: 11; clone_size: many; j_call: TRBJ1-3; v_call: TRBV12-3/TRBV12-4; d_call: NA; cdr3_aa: CASSLGNTIYF; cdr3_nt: TGTGCCAGCAGTTTAGGAAACACCATATATTTT
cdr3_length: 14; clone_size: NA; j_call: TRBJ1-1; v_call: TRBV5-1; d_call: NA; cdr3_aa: CASSPGGRTTEAFF; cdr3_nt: TGCGCCAGCAGCCCGGGGGGGCGTACCACTGAAGCTTTCTTT
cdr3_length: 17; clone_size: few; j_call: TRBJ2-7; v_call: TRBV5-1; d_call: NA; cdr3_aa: CASSPVRGQRELYEQYF; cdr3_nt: TGCGCCAGCAGCCCGGTGCGGGGACAGCGGGAGTTGTACGAGCAGTACTTC
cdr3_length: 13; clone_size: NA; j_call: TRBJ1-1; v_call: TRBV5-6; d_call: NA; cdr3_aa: CASSLERYTEAFF; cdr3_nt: TGTGCCAGCAGCTTGGAACGGTACACTGAAGCTTTCTTT
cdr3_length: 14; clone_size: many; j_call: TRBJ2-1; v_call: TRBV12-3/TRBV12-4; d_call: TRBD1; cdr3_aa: CASSGQGSYNEQFF; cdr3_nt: TGTGCCAGCAGTGGACAGGGTTCCTACAATGAGCAGTTCTTC
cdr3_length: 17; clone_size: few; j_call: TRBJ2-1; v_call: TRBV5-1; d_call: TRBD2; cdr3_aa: CASSSLAGGSSYNEQFF; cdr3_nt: TGCGCCAGCAGCTCTTTAGCGGGGGGGAGCTCCTACAATGAGCAGTTCTTC
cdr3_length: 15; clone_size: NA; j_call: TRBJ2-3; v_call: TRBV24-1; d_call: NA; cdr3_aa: CATSDLVGGTDTQYF; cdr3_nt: TGTGCCACCAGTGATTTGGTCGGGGGCACAGATACGCAGTATTTT
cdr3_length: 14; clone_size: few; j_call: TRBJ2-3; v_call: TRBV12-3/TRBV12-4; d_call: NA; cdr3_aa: CASSFRRGADTQYF; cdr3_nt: TGTGCCAGCAGTTTTCGCCGGGGCGCAGATACGCAGTATTTT
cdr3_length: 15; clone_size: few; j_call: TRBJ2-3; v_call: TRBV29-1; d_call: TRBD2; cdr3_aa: CSVEAGGEPADTQYF; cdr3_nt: TGCAGCGTTGAGGCGGGGGGGGAGCCCGCAGATACGCAGTATTTT
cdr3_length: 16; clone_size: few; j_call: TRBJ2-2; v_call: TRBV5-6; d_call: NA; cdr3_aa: CASSLDGTPLTGELFF; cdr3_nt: TGTGCCAGCAGCTTGGATGGGACCCCGTTGACCGGGGAGCTGTTTTTT
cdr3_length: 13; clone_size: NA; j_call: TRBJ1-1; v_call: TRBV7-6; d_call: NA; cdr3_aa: CASSLLTNTEAFF; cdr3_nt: TGTGCCAGCAGCTTATTAACGAACACTGAAGCTTTCTTT
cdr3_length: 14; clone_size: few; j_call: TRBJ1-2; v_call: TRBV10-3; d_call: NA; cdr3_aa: CAISEAGDNYGYTF; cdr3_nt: TGTGCCATCAGTGAGGCCGGTGATAACTATGGCTACACCTTC
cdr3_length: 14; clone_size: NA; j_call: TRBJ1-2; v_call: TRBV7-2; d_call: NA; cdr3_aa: CASSLTVRGGGYTF; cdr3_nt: TGTGCCAGCAGTCTTACGGTCAGGGGAGGTGGCTACACCTTC
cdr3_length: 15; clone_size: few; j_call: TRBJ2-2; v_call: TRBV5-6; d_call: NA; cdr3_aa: CASSPWDLNTGELFF; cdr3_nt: TGTGCCAGCAGCCCCTGGGACCTGAACACCGGGGAGCTGTTTTTT
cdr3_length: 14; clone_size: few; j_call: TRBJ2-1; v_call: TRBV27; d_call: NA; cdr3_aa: CASSIRRAYNEQFF; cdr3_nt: TGTGCCAGCAGTATAAGGAGAGCCTACAATGAGCAGTTCTTC
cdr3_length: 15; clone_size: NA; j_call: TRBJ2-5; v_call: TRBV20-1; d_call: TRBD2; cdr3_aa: CSARIGTSGSRTQYF; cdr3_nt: TGCAGTGCTAGAATCGGGACTAGCGGGAGTCGGACCCAGTACTTC
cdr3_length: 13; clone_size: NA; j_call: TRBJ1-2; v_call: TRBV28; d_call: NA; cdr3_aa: CASSLQGGYGYTF; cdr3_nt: TGTGCCAGCAGCCTACAGGGCGGCTATGGCTACACCTTC
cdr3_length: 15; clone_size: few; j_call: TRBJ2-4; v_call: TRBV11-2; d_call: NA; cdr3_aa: CASSLKGNYWDIQYF; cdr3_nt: TGTGCCAGCAGCTTAAAAGGGAACTACTGGGACATTCAGTACTTC
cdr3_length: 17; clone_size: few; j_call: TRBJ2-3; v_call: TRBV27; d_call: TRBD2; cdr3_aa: CASSPSTSGKSTDTQYF; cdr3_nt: TGTGCCAGCAGTCCATCGACTAGCGGGAAGAGCACAGATACGCAGTATTTT
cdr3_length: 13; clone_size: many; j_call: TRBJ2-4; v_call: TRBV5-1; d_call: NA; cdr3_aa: CASMLGIGDIQYF; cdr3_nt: TGCGCCAGCATGTTAGGGATCGGCGACATTCAGTACTTC
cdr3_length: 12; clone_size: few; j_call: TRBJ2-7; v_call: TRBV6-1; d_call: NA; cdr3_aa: CASSGSTYEQYF; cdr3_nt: TGTGCCAGCAGTGGGTCTACCTACGAGCAGTACTTC
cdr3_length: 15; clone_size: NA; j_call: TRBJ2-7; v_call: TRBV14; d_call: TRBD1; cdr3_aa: CASSQDIGTAYEQYF; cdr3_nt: TGTGCCAGCAGCCAAGATATCGGGACAGCTTACGAGCAGTACTTC
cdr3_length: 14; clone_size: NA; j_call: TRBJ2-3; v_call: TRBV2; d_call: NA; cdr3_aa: CASSVGRTQGTQYF; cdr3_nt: TGTGCCAGCAGTGTGGGTCGGACCCAAGGTACGCAGTATTTT
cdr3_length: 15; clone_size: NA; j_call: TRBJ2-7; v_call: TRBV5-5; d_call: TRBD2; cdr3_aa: CASSQSGLASYEQYF; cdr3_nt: TGTGCCAGCAGCCAGAGCGGACTAGCTTCCTACGAGCAGTACTTC
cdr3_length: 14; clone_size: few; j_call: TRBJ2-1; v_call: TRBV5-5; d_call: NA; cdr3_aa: CASSLLQAPVEQFF; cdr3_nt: TGTGCCAGCAGCTTGCTTCAGGCCCCCGTTGAGCAGTTCTTC
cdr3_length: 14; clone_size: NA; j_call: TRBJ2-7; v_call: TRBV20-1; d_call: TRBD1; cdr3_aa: CSARAWDSHYEQYF; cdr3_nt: TGCAGTGCTAGAGCTTGGGACAGTCACTACGAGCAGTACTTC
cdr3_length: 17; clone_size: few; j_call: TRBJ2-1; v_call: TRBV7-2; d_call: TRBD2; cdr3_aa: CASSPHFGTSGYNEQFF; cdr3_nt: TGTGCCAGCAGCCCCCACTTCGGGACTAGCGGCTACAATGAGCAGTTCTTC
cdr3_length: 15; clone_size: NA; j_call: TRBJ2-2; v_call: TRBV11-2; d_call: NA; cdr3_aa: CASSLVGQSTGELFF; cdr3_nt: TGTGCCAGCAGCTTAGTCGGACAGTCCACCGGGGAGCTGTTTTTT
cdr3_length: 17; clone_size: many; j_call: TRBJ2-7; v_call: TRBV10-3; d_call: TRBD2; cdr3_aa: CAIRKASGRNSAYEQYF; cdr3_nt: TGTGCCATCCGGAAGGCTAGCGGGAGGAATAGCGCCTACGAGCAGTACTTC
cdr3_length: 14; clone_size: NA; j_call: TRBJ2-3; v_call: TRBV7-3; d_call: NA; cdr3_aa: CASSLKQSTDTQYF; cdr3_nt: TGTGCCAGCAGCTTAAAACAGTCCACAGATACGCAGTATTTT